This T cell receptor beta chain was recovered during a study of blood T cell repertoires in COVID-19. Study summary: The origin of the acute and convalescent COVID-19 samples was the United States, Italy and Spain. T cells, B-cell-depleted T cells, or PBMCs provided the cDNA or gDNA that served as material.

Germline V gene sequence: CDR1 SEHNR, CDR2 FQNEAQ (reference sequence). The CDR3 loop spans 14 amino acids. Trimming took 7 bases from V and 6 from J, leaving 18 bases between them. Authors' analysis steps: Estimated nucleated cell counts came from reference gene primer amplification. Clones were sequenced by immunoSEQ multiplex PCR, and TCRdb holds only the in-frame ones, with some missing. V, J and clone size reflect that table, while D and trimming were determined from the DNA. The table records about 150,000 clones, under 95% of them present only once. V is TRBV7-9 and J is TRBJ1-2, with D possibly being TRBD1 (6 bases). This receptor was identified in a man between 50 and 59 years old with acute or convalescent COVID-19. The sequenced material came from peripheral blood. CDR3 protein: CASNRDNRAHGYTF. DNA for the CDR3: TGTGCCAGCAACCGGGACAACCGCGCCCATGGCTACACCTTC.